Each of the 16 T cell receptor beta chains below was sequenced from the same sample in a study of Ad26.COV2.S vaccination and SARS-CoV-2 variants (dated by TCRdb to the early 2020s). Read against the paper, the sample's treatment or condition label means: around 19 received Ad26.COV2.S at low or high dose, single or two shots; 5 received placebo; per-sample allocation not given. For vaccine and placebo recipients, repertoires were sequenced using samples collected on day 63 after the first injection. Library construction relied on the immunoSEQ multiplex PCR assay. Held by TCRdb, this immuneACCESS table contains in-frame sequences only and omits some clones. Under half of the omission traces to an unresolved V gene where checked; the cause of the rest is unknown. This sample gives 430,000 or so clones in total; around nine tenths of them show up just once. Together, the top ten hold 9.5% to 15% of the sample.

The material was peripheral blood, obtained in a trial of Ad26.COV2.S vaccine versus placebo. Receptors were obtained from a person aged 18-60 years who received the Ad26.COV2.S COVID-19 vaccine or a placebo.

This clone was seen only once. The chain carries TRBV18 and TRBJ2-1; TRBD1 might be the D (6 bases). The V and J ends lost 3 bases and 0 bases respectively, with 9 bases between them. CDR1 is KGHSH and CDR2 is LQKENI in the germline V gene. The CDR3 has 15 residues. In nucleotides, the CDR3 is TGTGCCAGCTCACCGGGACACAGCTCCTACAATGAGCAGTTCTTC. Protein sequence: CASSPGHSSYNEQFF.

The CDR3 protein is CASSFGSSGRFGAETQYF. CDR3 coding DNA: TGCGCCAGCAGCTTTGGATCTAGCGGGAGGTTCGGGGCGGAGACCCAGTACTTC. The chain links TRBV5-1 to TRBJ2-5; TRBD2 aligns across 11 bases. This CDR3 has 18 residues. The trim removed 2 bases at V and 5 bases at J, leaving 14 bases unmatched. Germline V lookup: CDR1 SGHRS, CDR2 YFSETQ.

CDR3 sequence: CASSLTGNEQFF. The CDR3 nucleotides read TGTGCCAGCAGCCTGACAGGGAATGAGCAGTTCTTC. V usage is TRBV9 and J usage is TRBJ2-1; the match to TRBD1 covers 7 bases. V shed 4 bases, J shed 7 bases, and the junction held 2 bases outside the gene matches. Germline CDR1 is SGDLS and CDR2 is YYNGEE. The CDR3 loop spans 12 amino acids.

The genes are TRBV30 and TRBJ2-1; 7 bases are a match to TRBD2. This CDR3 has 15 amino acids. Germline V CDR1 and CDR2: GTSNPN, SVGIG (reference sequence). J lost 4 bases, V lost 5 bases, and 11 bases had no gene match. The CDR3 sequence is CAWVGSGLPYNEQFF. CDR3 sequence (DNA): TGTGCCTGGGTGGGTTCGGGACTACCGTACAATGAGCAGTTCTTC.

The V and J genes are TRBV6-2 or TRBV6-3 and TRBJ2-5, with 10 bases aligning to TRBD2. J lost 1 base, V lost 6 bases, and 14 bases had no gene match. The CDR3 sequence is 18 residues long. In germline, CDR1 is MNHEY, CDR2 SVGEGT. The CDR3 region has the DNA TGTGCCAGCAGCCCTCATAATAGCGGGAGGACAGGCCAAGAGACCCAGTACTTC. Translation: CASSPHNSGRTGQETQYF.

The chain is built from TRBV7-6 and TRBJ2-5, with 10 bases identical to TRBD2. CDR1 SGHVS and CDR2 FNYEAQ come from the germline V gene. The trim removed 5 bases at V and 2 bases at J, leaving 14 bases unmatched. CDR3 length equals 18 residues. The CDR3 region has the DNA TGTGCCAGCAGCCCCCTCGGAGCGGGAGGGGTTTATCAAGAGACCCAGTACTTC. Amino acid sequence: CASSPLGAGGVYQETQYF.

The genes are TRBV4-2 and TRBJ1-1; perhaps TRBD1 as D (5 bases). The germline gives CDR1 LGHNA, CDR2 YNFKEQ. The CDR3 totals 15 residues. V lost 0 bases and J 1 base, leaving 9 bases between the germline ends. The CDR3 DNA is TGTGCCAGCAGCCAAGAGGTCAGGGCGAACACTGAAGCTTTCTTT. Translating gives CASSQEVRANTEAFF.

This clone was counted only a few times. The same CDR3 also results from other DNA sequences found in this sample. The V and J genes are TRBV6-5 and TRBJ1-5; D not certain. V was shortened by 0 bases and J by 1 base, with 4 bases between the two germline ends. Germline loops: CDR1 MNHEY, CDR2 SVGAGI. There are 14 residues in the CDR3. As DNA, the CDR3 is TGTGCCAGCAGTTACTCAGGCAGCAATCAGCCCCAGCATTTT. It yields the protein CASSYSGSNQPQHF.

This clone was counted once. This chain connects TRBV20-1 to TRBJ2-3, with 9 bases lining up with TRBD2. The V and J ends lost 3 bases and 3 bases, in that order; junction bases with no gene match: 7. Germline assignment: CDR1 DFQATT and CDR2 SNEGSKA (reference sequence). The CDR3 consists of 15 residues. The CDR3 loop is CSASSPSGKTDTQYF. The CDR3 coding sequence is TGCAGTGCTAGTAGCCCTAGCGGGAAAACAGATACGCAGTATTTT.

In this sample, this clone turned up once. The chain joins TRBV4-1 to TRBJ2-7, with 7 bases identical to TRBD1. CDR1 is MGHRA, CDR2 YSYEKL, per germline. This CDR3 comprises 14 residues. V gave up 0 bases and J gave up 2 bases; unmatched junction bases: 1. In DNA form, the CDR3 reads TGCGCCAGCAGCCAAGAAGGACAGGCCTACGAGCAGTACTTC. Its protein is CASSQEGQAYEQYF.

This chain joins TRBV24-1 and TRBJ2-3, with 14 bases fitting TRBD2. The CDR3 has 18 residues. Trimming at V came to 4 bases and at J to 5 bases, leaving 10 bases not matched to a gene. Germline loops: CDR1 KGHDR, CDR2 SFDVKD. For the CDR3, the DNA is TGTGCCACCAGTGACAGAGGGACTAGCGGGAGTCCTGAAGATACGCAGTATTTT. Protein product: CATSDRGTSGSPEDTQYF.

This clone came up once. V is TRBV3-1 (or the pseudogene TRBV3-2) and J is TRBJ2-3; 7 nucleotides agree with TRBD2. The CDR3 length is 16 residues. Germline trimming cut 3 bases from V and 5 bases from J; bases unmatched to any gene: 11. The germline gives CDR1 LGHDT, CDR2 YNNKEL (reference sequence). The CDR3 sequence: CASSQGRGRAQDTQYF. Written as DNA, the CDR3 is TGTGCCAGCAGCCAGGGGCGAGGGAGGGCCCAAGATACGCAGTATTTT.

As concerns this clone: The same CDR3 also results from other DNA sequences found in this sample. The chain joins TRBV28 to TRBJ1-5; maybe TRBD1 (5 bases). CDR3 length equals 19 residues. Germline assignment: CDR1 MDHEN and CDR2 SYDVKM. CDR3 residues: CATLSPTTGVYVGNQPQHF. For the CDR3, the DNA is TGTGCTACCTTATCACCGACAACAGGAGTTTATGTGGGCAATCAGCCCCAGCATTTT.

This chain joins TRBV27 and TRBJ1-2; a weak D match, TRBD1 (6 bases). From germline, CDR1 is MNHEY and CDR2 SMNVEV (reference sequence). Trimming stripped 5 bases from V and 3 bases from J, with 16 bases between. The CDR3 runs to 15 residues. CDR3 DNA: TGTGCCAGCAGTCCCCAACGACAGGTGTACTATGGCTACACCTTC. It specifies CASSPQRQVYYGYTF.

This rearrangement joins TRBV7-3 to TRBJ2-5, with 8 bases matching TRBD2. CDR1 and CDR2 (germline): SGHTA, FQGTGA. The CDR3 sequence is 15 residues long. With V trimmed by 3 bases and J by 2 bases, 5 bases remained unmatched. For the CDR3, the DNA is TGTGCCAGCAGCTTCTCCATAGCGGGGCAAGAGACCCAGTACTTC. Protein: CASSFSIAGQETQYF.

V gene TRBV28 combines with J gene TRBJ2-7; D not certain. Trimming cost V 5 bases and J 2 bases, with 13 bases left between them. Germline V gene lookup returns CDR1 MDHEN and CDR2 SYDVKM. The CDR3 is made up of 14 amino acids. This CDR3 is CASSPSGRAYEQYF. The CDR3 DNA sequence: TGTGCCAGCAGTCCGTCCGGGCGAGCCTACGAGCAGTACTTC. The variable domain in full, with the rest retrieved from reference TRBV28 and TRBJ2-7, is DVKVTQSSRYLVKRTGEKVFLECVQDMDHENMFWYRQDPGLGLRLIYFSYDVKMKEKGDIPEGYSVSREKKERFSLILESASTNQTSMYLCASSPSGRAYEQYFGPGTRLTVT.